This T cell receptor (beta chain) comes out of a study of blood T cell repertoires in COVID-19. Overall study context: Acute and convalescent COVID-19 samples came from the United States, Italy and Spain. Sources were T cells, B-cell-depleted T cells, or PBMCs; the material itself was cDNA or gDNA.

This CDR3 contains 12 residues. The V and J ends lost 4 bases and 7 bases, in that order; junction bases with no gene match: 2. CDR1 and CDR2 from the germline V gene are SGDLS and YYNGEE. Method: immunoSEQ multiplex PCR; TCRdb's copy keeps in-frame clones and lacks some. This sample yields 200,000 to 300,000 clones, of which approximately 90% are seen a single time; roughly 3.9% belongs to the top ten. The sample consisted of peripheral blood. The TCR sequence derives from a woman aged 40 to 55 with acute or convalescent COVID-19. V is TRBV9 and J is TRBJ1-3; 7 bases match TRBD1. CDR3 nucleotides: TGTGCCAGCAGCCCACAGGGGAACACCATATATTTT. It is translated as CASSPQGNTIYF.